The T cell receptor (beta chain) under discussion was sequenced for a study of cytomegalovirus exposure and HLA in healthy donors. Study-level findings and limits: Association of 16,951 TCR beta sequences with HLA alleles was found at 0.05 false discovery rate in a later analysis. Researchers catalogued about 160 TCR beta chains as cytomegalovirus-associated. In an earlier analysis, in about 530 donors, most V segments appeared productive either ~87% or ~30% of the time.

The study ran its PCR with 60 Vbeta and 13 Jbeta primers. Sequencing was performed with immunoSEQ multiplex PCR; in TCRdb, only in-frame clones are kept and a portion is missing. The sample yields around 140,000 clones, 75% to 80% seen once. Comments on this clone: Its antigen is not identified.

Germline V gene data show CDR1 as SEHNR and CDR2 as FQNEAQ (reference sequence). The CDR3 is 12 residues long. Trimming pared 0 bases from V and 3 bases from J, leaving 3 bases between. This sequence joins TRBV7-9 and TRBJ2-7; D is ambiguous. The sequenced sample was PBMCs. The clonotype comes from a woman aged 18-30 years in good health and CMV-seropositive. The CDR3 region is CASSLARYEQYF. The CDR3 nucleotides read TGTGCCAGCAGCTTAGCGCGCTACGAGCAGTACTTC.